This T cell receptor beta chain was found in a study of regulatory T cells in long-lasting Graves disease. Noted time point: newly diagnosed GD, antithyroid drugs for less than 3 months. RNA from PBMCs was the source of the TCR library. TCR beta libraries were built with iRepertoire HTBI primers and Arm-PCR of CDR3 regions. TCRdb re-derived calls from the multiplex PCR reads in MiXCR, one entry per CDR3 protein. The data show over 300,000 distinct CDR3 sequences, around 15% seen once. This clonotype was picked up many times. What it binds is unknown. The CDR3 sequence is 16 residues long. Trimming cost V 0 bases and J 1 base, with 10 bases left between them. Germline-derived CDR1 and CDR2 are LGHNA and YSLEER. Study-wide findings and caveats: TRBV28 was favored in persistent disease, as were TRBJ1-2 and TRBJ2-5. Compared with new cases, persistent Graves' patients showed reduced TCR diversity.

Sequences were derived from peripheral blood mononuclear cells (PBMCs), sampled at new diagnosis, from a patient treated with antithyroid drugs. The receptor comes from a female donor with Graves disease. The chain links TRBV4-3 to TRBJ2-4, with D possibly being TRBD2 (6 bases). This CDR3 is CASSQEFRGAKNIQYF. The CDR3 DNA is TGCGCCAGCAGCCAAGAATTCCGGGGGGCCAAAAACATTCAGTACTTC.